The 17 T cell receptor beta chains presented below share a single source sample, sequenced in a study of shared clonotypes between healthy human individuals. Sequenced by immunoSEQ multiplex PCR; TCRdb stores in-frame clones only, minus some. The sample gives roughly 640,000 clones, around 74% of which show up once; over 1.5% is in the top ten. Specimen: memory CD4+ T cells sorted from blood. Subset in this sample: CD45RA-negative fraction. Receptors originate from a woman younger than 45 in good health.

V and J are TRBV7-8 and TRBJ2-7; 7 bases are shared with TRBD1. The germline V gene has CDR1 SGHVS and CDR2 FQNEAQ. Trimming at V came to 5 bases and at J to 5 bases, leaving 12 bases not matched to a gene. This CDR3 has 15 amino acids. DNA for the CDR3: TGTGCCAGCAGCCAGAGACAGGGTGTATCCGACGAGCAGTACTTC. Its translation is CASSQRQGVSDEQYF.

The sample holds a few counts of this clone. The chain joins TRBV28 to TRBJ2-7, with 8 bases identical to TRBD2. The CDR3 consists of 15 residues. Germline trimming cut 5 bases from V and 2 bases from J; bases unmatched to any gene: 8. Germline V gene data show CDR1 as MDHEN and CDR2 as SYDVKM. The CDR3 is CASSTFSGEAYEQYF. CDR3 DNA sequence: TGTGCCAGCAGTACCTTTAGCGGGGAAGCCTACGAGCAGTACTTC.

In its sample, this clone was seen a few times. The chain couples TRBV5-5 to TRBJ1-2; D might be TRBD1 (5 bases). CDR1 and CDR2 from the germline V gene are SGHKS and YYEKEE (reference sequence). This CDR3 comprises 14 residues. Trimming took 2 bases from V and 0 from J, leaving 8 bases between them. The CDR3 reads CASSFSGTNYGYTF. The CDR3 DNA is TGTGCCAGCAGCTTCTCAGGGACTAACTATGGCTACACCTTC.

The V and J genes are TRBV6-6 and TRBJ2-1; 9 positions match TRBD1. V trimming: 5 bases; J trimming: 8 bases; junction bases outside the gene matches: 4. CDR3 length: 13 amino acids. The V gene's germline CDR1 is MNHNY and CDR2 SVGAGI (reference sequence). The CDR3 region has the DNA TGTGCCAGCAGTGACAGGGGGGTTGATGAGCAGTTCTTC. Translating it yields CASSDRGVDEQFF.

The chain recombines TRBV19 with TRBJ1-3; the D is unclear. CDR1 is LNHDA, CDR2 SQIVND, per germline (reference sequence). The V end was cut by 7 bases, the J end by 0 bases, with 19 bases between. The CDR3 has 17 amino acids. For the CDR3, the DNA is TGTGCCAGTACTGGGCAGCGATACGCAAGCTCTGGAAACACCATATATTTT. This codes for CASTGQRYASSGNTIYF.

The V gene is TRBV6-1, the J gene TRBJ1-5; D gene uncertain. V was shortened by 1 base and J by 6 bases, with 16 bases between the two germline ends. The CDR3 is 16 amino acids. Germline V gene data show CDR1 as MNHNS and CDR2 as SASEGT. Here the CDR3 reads CASSEDFQWGSQPQHF. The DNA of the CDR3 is TGTGCCAGCAGTGAAGATTTCCAGTGGGGTAGTCAGCCCCAGCATTTT.

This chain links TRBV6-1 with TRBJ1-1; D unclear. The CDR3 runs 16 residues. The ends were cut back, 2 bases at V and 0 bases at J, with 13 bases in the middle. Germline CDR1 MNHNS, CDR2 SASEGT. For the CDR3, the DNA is TGTGCCAGCAGTGAATATTCGTCGGGGATGAACACTGAAGCTTTCTTT. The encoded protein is CASSEYSSGMNTEAFF.

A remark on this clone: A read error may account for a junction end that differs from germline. In DNA, the CDR3 is TGTGCCAGCTCACCGGACGGATTCCAAGAGATCCAGTACTTC. Encoded protein: CASSPDGFQEIQYF. The chain links TRBV18 to TRBJ2-5; no clear D. The CDR3 has 14 residues. Germline CDR1 is KGHSH and CDR2 is LQKENI.

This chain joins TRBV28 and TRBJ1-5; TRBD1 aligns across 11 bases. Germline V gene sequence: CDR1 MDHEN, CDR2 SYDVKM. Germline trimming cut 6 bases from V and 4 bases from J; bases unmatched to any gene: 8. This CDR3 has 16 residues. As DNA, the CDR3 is TGTGCCAGCAGAGGCCGGGACAGGGGGGGAAATCAGCCCCAGCATTTT. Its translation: CASRGRDRGGNQPQHF.

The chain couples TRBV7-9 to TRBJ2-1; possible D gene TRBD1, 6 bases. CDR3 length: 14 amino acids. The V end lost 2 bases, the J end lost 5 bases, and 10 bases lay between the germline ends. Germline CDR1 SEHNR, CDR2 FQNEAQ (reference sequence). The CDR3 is CASSLTGINNEQFF. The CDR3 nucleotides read TGTGCCAGCAGCTTAACAGGGATAAACAATGAGCAGTTCTTC. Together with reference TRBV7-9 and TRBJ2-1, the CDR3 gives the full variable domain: DTGVSQNPRHKITKRGQNVTFRCDPISEHNRLYWYRQTLGQGPEFLTYFQNEAQLEKSRLLSDRFSAERPKGSFSTLEIQRTEQGDSAMYLCASSLTGINNEQFFGPGTRLTVL.

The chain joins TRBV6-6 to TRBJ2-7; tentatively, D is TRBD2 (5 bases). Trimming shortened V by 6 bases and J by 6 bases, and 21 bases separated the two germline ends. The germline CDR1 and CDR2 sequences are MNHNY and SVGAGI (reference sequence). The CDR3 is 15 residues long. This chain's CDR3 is CASSDPGMPRGEQYF. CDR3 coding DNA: TGTGCCAGCAGCGATCCCGGGATGCCTCGTGGCGAGCAGTACTTC.

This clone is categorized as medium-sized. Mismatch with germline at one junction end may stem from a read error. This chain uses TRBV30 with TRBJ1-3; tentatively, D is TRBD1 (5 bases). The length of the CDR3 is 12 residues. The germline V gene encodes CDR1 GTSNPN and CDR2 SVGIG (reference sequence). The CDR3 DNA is TGTGCCTGGACGGTGGGTCGTTGGGGGATAAGCTTT. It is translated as CAWTVGRWGISF.

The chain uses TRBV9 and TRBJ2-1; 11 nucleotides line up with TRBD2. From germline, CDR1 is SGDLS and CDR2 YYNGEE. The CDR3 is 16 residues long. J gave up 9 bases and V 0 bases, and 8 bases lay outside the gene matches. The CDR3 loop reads CASSVVVTSGTSEQFF. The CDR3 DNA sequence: TGTGCCAGCAGCGTAGTGGTGACTAGCGGGACGAGTGAGCAGTTCTTC. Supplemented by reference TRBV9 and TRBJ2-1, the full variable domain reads DSGVTQTPKHLITATGQRVTLRCSPRSGDLSVYWYQQSLDQGLQFLIQYYNGEERAKGNILERFSAQQFPDLHSELNLSSLELGDSALYFCASSVVVTSGTSEQFFGPGTRLTVL.

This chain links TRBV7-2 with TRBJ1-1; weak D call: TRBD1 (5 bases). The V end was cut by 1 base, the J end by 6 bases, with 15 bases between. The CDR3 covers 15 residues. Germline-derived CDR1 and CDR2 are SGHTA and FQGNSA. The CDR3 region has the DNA TGTGCCAGCAGCTTAGGGAGGGGATGGGCAGCTGAAGCTTTCTTT. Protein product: CASSLGRGWAAEAFF. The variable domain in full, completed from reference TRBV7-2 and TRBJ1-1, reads GAGVSQSPSNKVTEKGKDVELRCDPISGHTALYWYRQSLGQGLEFLIYFQGNSAPDKSGLPSDRFSAERTGGSVSTLTIQRTQQEDSAVYLCASSLGRGWAAEAFFGQGTRLTVV.

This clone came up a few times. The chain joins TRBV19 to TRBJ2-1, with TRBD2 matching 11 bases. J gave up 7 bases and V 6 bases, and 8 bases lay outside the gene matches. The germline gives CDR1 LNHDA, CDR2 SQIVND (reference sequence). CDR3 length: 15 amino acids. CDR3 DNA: TGTGCCAGTAGACCCGCACTAGCGGGAGTTAATGAGCAGTTCTTC. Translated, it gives CASRPALAGVNEQFF.

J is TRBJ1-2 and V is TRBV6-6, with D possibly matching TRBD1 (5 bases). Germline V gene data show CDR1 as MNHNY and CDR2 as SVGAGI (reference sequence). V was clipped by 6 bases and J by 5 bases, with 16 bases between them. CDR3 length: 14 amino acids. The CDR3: CASRGTGTEYGYTF. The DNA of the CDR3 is TGTGCCAGCAGGGGAACCGGGACGGAGTATGGCTACACCTTC.

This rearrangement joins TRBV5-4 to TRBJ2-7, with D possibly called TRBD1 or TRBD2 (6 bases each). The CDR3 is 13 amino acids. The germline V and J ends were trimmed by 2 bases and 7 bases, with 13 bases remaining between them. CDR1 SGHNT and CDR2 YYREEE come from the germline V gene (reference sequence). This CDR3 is CASSLWGAGEQYF. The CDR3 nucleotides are TGTGCCAGCAGCTTATGGGGGGCTGGTGAGCAGTACTTC.